These 27 T cell receptor beta chains came from one sample sequenced in a study of blood T cell repertoires in COVID-19. Clones were sequenced by immunoSEQ multiplex PCR, and TCRdb holds only the in-frame ones, with some missing. The sample includes about 140,000 clones, roughly four fifths of them seen just once. The specimen sequenced was peripheral blood. Receptor source: a woman between 50 and 59 years old with active or convalescent COVID-19.

The chain couples TRBV7-8 to TRBJ1-5; D not certain. Germline CDR1 and CDR2: SGHVS and FQNEAQ. The CDR3 has 14 amino acids. Trimming shortened V by 3 bases and J by 2 bases, and 8 bases separated the two germline ends. The DNA for the CDR3 is TGTGCCAGCAGCTTGAGGGAAGGCAATCAGCCCCAGCATTTT. Its translation: CASSLREGNQPQHF.

The V call is TRBV4-3, the J call TRBJ1-5; D may be TRBD1 (5 bases). Trimming cost V 1 base and J 0 bases, with 16 bases left between them. Germline CDR1 LGHNA, CDR2 YSLEER. The CDR3 is 18 amino acids. The DNA of the CDR3 is TGCGCCAGCAGCCAAGTGGTTCTAAGACAGTATAGCAATCAGCCCCAGCATTTT. Protein product: CASSQVVLRQYSNQPQHF.

This clone was observed a handful of times. The chain's CDR3 is CASSISGLAGPEQYF. The CDR3 DNA is TGTGCCAGTAGTATCTCGGGACTAGCGGGACCCGAGCAGTACTTC. This chain uses TRBV19 with TRBJ2-7; 13 nucleotides line up with TRBD2. The CDR3 contains 15 residues. The germline V gene encodes CDR1 LNHDA and CDR2 SQIVND (reference sequence). The junction had 5 bases not matched to a gene; V was cut back by 3 bases and J by 6 bases.

The sample holds many counts of this clone. The chain has TRBV25-1 and TRBJ2-7, with a possible D match to TRBD1 (6 bases). The CDR3 runs to 17 residues. In germline, CDR1 is MGHDK, CDR2 SYGVNS. V was shortened by 4 bases and J by 5 bases, with 24 bases between the two germline ends. The CDR3 loop reads CASSGRQPGHGVHEQYF. In DNA, the CDR3 is TGTGCCAGCAGTGGTCGTCAACCGGGACATGGAGTCCACGAGCAGTACTTC.

The gene calls are TRBV15 and TRBJ1-4; unclear D gene. This CDR3 has 13 residues. Germline CDR1 is LNHNV and CDR2 is YYDKDF (reference sequence). Deletions cut 0 bases from V and 12 bases from J, with 11 bases between. CDR3 region: CATSREDTGELFF. CDR3 sequence (DNA): TGTGCCACCAGCAGAGAAGACACCGGGGAACTGTTTTTT.

The sample holds many counts of this clone. CDR3: CASTLTSRTGELFF. In DNA form, the CDR3 reads TGTGCCAGCACCTTGACTAGCCGCACCGGGGAGCTGTTTTTT. The J gene is TRBJ2-2, the V gene TRBV2; 7 nucleotides match TRBD2. The CDR3 has 14 amino acids. CDR1 and CDR2 (germline): SNHLY, FYNNEI. Trimming removed 7 bases from V and 4 bases from J; junction bases left unmatched: 6.

J is TRBJ2-1 and V is TRBV3-1 (or the pseudogene TRBV3-2), with 12 bases that match TRBD2. The CDR3 runs to 14 residues. Germline CDR1 and CDR2: LGHDT and YNNKEL (reference sequence). With V trimmed by 5 bases and J by 15 bases, 11 bases remained unmatched. The DNA of the CDR3 is TGTGCCAGCAGCAAGACTAGCGGGGGCCCGGGGAGGTTCTTC. It is translated as CASSKTSGGPGRFF.

J is TRBJ2-1 and V is TRBV19; 12 positions match TRBD2. Germline lookup yields CDR1 LNHDA and CDR2 SQIVND (reference sequence). V trimming: 4 bases; J trimming: 4 bases; junction bases outside the gene matches: 2. The CDR3 extends over 15 amino acids. The CDR3 DNA sequence: TGTGCCAGTAGTACTAGCGGGGGGGATTACAATGAGCAGTTCTTC. Translated: CASSTSGGDYNEQFF.

This clone came up a few times. The gene calls are TRBV30 and TRBJ2-1; possible D gene TRBD2, 6 bases. The CDR3 sequence is 12 residues long. The V end lost 5 bases, the J end lost 8 bases, and 13 bases lay between the germline ends. Germline V lookup: CDR1 GTSNPN, CDR2 SVGIG (reference sequence). In DNA, the CDR3 is TGTGCCTGGGAGAGCGGGCTGTATGAGCAGTTCTTC. Its protein product is CAWESGLYEQFF.

The chain combines TRBV18 with TRBJ1-5; 10 bases are a match to TRBD1. Trimming at V came to 4 bases and at J to 2 bases, leaving 8 bases not matched to a gene. The germline CDR1 and CDR2 sequences are KGHSH and LQKENI. The CDR3 is made up of 17 amino acids. CDR3 sequence reads: CASSLAGTGVGNQPQHF. The CDR3, as DNA: TGTGCCAGCTCACTGGCCGGGACAGGGGTAGGCAATCAGCCCCAGCATTTT.

This chain joins TRBV5-1 and TRBJ1-1, with D unclear. The CDR3 covers 14 residues. V lost 4 bases to trimming and J lost 1 base, with 11 bases between them. CDR1 SGHRS and CDR2 YFSETQ come from the germline V gene. The CDR3 DNA follows: TGCGCCAGCAGCCTATGGGCCCCGAACACTGAAGCTTTCTTT. It is translated as CASSLWAPNTEAFF.

The CDR3 nucleotides are TGTGCCAGCAGTTGGACTCTTAGCACAGATACGCAGTATTTT. It is translated as CASSWTLSTDTQYF. This chain connects TRBV11-2 to TRBJ2-3; TRBD2 is a possible D gene (5 bases). The CDR3 length is 14 residues. Germline CDR1 reads SGHAT; CDR2 reads FQNNGV. V shed 6 bases and J shed 0 bases, with 10 bases lying between them.

At least ten counts were recorded for this clone. The chain carries TRBV27 and TRBJ2-7, with 8 bases fitting TRBD1. The length of the CDR3 is 14 residues. With 4 bases clipped from V and 3 bases from J, the junction kept 5 bases outside the gene matches. Germline loops: CDR1 MNHEY, CDR2 SMNVEV (reference sequence). Here the CDR3 reads CASSSPDRGYEQYF. The CDR3, as DNA: TGTGCCAGCAGTTCCCCCGACAGGGGCTACGAGCAGTACTTC.

The chain uses TRBV7-8 and TRBJ2-7; D unresolved. Per germline, CDR1 SGHVS and CDR2 FQNEAQ. The V end lost 5 bases, the J end lost 2 bases, and 7 bases lay between the germline ends. This CDR3 has 12 residues. The CDR3 sequence is CASSLLPYEQYF. The CDR3 DNA sequence: TGTGCCAGCAGCCTCCTCCCCTACGAGCAGTACTTC. Looking up the rest from reference TRBV7-8 and TRBJ2-7 gives the full variable domain: GAGVSQSPRYKVAKRGQDVALRCDPISGHVSLFWYQQALGQGPEFLTYFQNEAQLDKSGLPSDRFFAERPEGSVSTLKIQRTQQEDSAVYLCASSLLPYEQYFGPGTRLTVT.

This clone showed up just once. This chain uses TRBV3-1 (or the pseudogene TRBV3-2) with TRBJ2-1, with D possibly being TRBD1 (6 bases). Germline lookup yields CDR1 LGHDT and CDR2 YNNKEL (reference sequence). The CDR3 consists of 14 residues. Trimming removed 1 base from V and 9 bases from J, with 13 bases in between. CDR3 nucleotide sequence: TGTGCCAGCAGCCAAGTTTCAGGGGTGGTTGAGCAGTTCTTC. Encoded protein: CASSQVSGVVEQFF.

This chain uses TRBV5-4 with TRBJ2-5; 9 bases are a match to TRBD2. Germline V gene sequence: CDR1 SGHNT, CDR2 YYREEE (reference sequence). CDR3 size: 16 residues. The trim removed 2 bases at V and 5 bases at J, leaving 10 bases unmatched. The CDR3 here is CASSFDGSGGGETQYF. The CDR3, as DNA: TGTGCCAGCAGCTTTGATGGTAGCGGGGGAGGGGAGACCCAGTACTTC.

V usage is TRBV28 and J usage is TRBJ1-1, with D perhaps TRBD1 (6 bases). CDR3 length: 15 amino acids. Germline loops: CDR1 MDHEN, CDR2 SYDVKM. The V end lost 7 bases, the J end lost 1 base, and 16 bases lay between the germline ends. The CDR3 coding sequence is TGTGCCAGCACGAAGGGGGGGGCGCGGAACACTGAAGCTTTCTTT. As protein: CASTKGGARNTEAFF.

This clone appeared a single time. This rearrangement joins TRBV9 to TRBJ1-2; TRBD1 matches at 9 bases. This CDR3 is 13 amino acids long. J gave up 7 bases and V 4 bases, and 5 bases lay outside the gene matches. CDR1 and CDR2 (germline): SGDLS, YYNGEE. CDR3 sequence reads: CASSPRQGGGYTF. The CDR3 DNA reads TGTGCCAGCAGCCCAAGACAGGGGGGTGGCTACACCTTC.

This clone occurred a few times. The rearrangement joins TRBV9 to TRBJ2-5; 7 nucleotides agree with TRBD2. The germline gives CDR1 SGDLS, CDR2 YYNGEE. The CDR3 length is 17 residues. The V gene end was trimmed by 0 bases and the J gene end by 5 bases; junction bases not matched to a gene: 13. The CDR3 sequence is CASSVGALAVRGETQYF. The CDR3 DNA follows: TGTGCCAGCAGCGTAGGGGCTCTAGCGGTGCGCGGGGAGACCCAGTACTTC.

The CDR3 DNA is TGTGCCAGCAGTTTAGCGGGGGCGGCGCAGTTCTTC. This sequence encodes CASSLAGAAQFF. The gene calls are TRBV12-3 or TRBV12-4 and TRBJ2-1; D may be TRBD1 (6 bases). V lost 0 bases and J 12 bases, leaving 9 bases between the germline ends. The CDR3 has 12 amino acids.

The rearrangement uses TRBV29-1 and TRBJ1-2; TRBD1 agrees at 9 bases. V lost 7 bases and J lost 4; bases outside the gene matches: 7. The CDR3 consists of 13 residues. In germline, CDR1 is SQVTM, CDR2 ANQGSEA. CDR3 nucleotide sequence: TGCAGCGCAGCACAGGGGGCTGGCTATGGCTACACCTTC. Translating it yields CSAAQGAGYGYTF.

Only a few counts were recorded for this clone. V and J are TRBV9 and TRBJ1-1; D remains ambiguous. The V end lost 1 base, the J end lost 0 bases, and 4 bases lay between the germline ends. Germline V gene lookup returns CDR1 SGDLS and CDR2 YYNGEE. There are 13 residues in the CDR3. This CDR3 is CASSVSLNTEAFF. CDR3 coding DNA: TGTGCCAGCAGCGTATCATTGAACACTGAAGCTTTCTTT. Using reference TRBV9 and TRBJ1-1 for the parts outside the CDR3, the full variable domain is DSGVTQTPKHLITATGQRVTLRCSPRSGDLSVYWYQQSLDQGLQFLIQYYNGEERAKGNILERFSAQQFPDLHSELNLSSLELGDSALYFCASSVSLNTEAFFGQGTRLTVV.

The rearrangement links TRBV2 to TRBJ1-5; D gene ambiguous. Germline lookup yields CDR1 SNHLY and CDR2 FYNNEI. V lost 0 bases to trimming and J lost 2 bases, with 8 bases between them. The CDR3 extends over 15 amino acids. CDR3 protein: CASSEARGRNQPQHF. For the CDR3, the DNA is TGTGCCAGCAGTGAAGCCCGGGGTCGCAATCAGCCCCAGCATTTT.

The chain uses TRBV24-1 and TRBJ2-5; 8 bases are a match to TRBD2. V lost 4 bases and J lost 6; bases outside the gene matches: 9. Germline loops: CDR1 KGHDR, CDR2 SFDVKD. The CDR3 consists of 15 residues. CDR3 nucleotide sequence: TGTGCCACCAGTGACTCCCAAGCGGGAGTGAAGACCCAGTACTTC. It encodes CATSDSQAGVKTQYF.

The V gene is TRBV4-3, the J gene TRBJ1-1, with D hard to call. CDR3 size: 14 residues. The V gene lost 0 bases and the J gene lost 6 bases, with 11 bases spanning the gap. Per germline, CDR1 LGHNA and CDR2 YSLEER. The CDR3 DNA is TGCGCCAGCAGCCAAGAAGGGAGGGTCGCTGAAGCTTTCTTT. Protein: CASSQEGRVAEAFF.

The rearrangement uses TRBV6-5 and TRBJ2-7; the match to TRBD1 covers 8 bases. J was trimmed by 5 bases and V by 2 bases; bases with no gene match: 5. CDR1 is MNHEY, CDR2 SVGAGI, per germline. The CDR3 covers 14 residues. CDR3 coding DNA: TGTGCCAGCAGTTACGGCAGGGGGCTGGACGAGCAGTACTTC. This sequence encodes CASSYGRGLDEQYF.

This clone was counted between two and nine times. The V and J genes are TRBV29-1 and TRBJ2-2, with TRBD1 matching over 9 bases. V shed 4 bases and J 5 bases; nucleotides not matched to a gene: 11. This CDR3 is built from 16 residues. Germline loops: CDR1 SQVTM, CDR2 ANQGSEA. The CDR3 spells CSVVAFTGGLTGELFF. The CDR3 region has the DNA TGCAGCGTTGTAGCCTTCACAGGGGGCTTAACCGGGGAGCTGTTTTTT.